The 30 T cell receptor beta chains presented below share a single source sample, sequenced in a study of technical replicates of blood from a few donors. This table comes from immunoSEQ multiplex PCR, and its TCRdb copy is limited to in-frame clones, with some not included. In the table there are some 70,000 clones, 92% of which are singletons. The sequenced sample consisted of T cells isolated from PBMCs. The source is a human donor in good health.

The count of this clone is one. The chain carries TRBV5-4 and TRBJ1-2; a weak D match, TRBD1 (5 bases). CDR3 length: 11 residues. Per the germline V gene, CDR1 is SGHNT and CDR2 is YYREEE (reference sequence). V was shortened by 10 bases and J by 7 bases, with 14 bases between the two germline ends. The CDR3: CAYYGGIGYTF. CDR3 in DNA: TGTGCCTATTATGGGGGGATTGGCTACACCTTC.

This sequence joins TRBV4-3 and TRBJ2-5, with no clear D. Between the trimmed V and J ends, which lost 0 bases and 2 bases, there was a span of 10 bases. Germline V lookup: CDR1 LGHNA, CDR2 YSLEER. The CDR3 totals 15 residues. In DNA form, the CDR3 reads TGCGCCAGCAGCCAAGATCAATGGCGGCAAGAGACCCAGTACTTC. This encodes CASSQDQWRQETQYF.

This clone was seen a few times. The genes are TRBV6-1 and TRBJ1-5, with 9 positions matching TRBD1. CDR1 MNHNS and CDR2 SASEGT come from the germline V gene. V trimming: 7 bases; J trimming: 5 bases; junction bases outside the gene matches: 3. There are 13 residues in the CDR3. The CDR3 is CASNRGQDQPQHF. The CDR3 nucleotides are TGTGCCAGCAACAGGGGGCAGGATCAGCCCCAGCATTTT.

The chain carries TRBV2 and TRBJ2-1; TRBD2 agrees at 9 bases. CDR3 length: 12 residues. Per germline, CDR1 SNHLY and CDR2 FYNNEI. Unmatched junction bases numbered 0, after V lost 9 bases and J lost 3 bases. The CDR3 loop is CASSGGYNEQFF. CDR3 nucleotide sequence: TGTGCCAGTAGCGGGGGCTACAATGAGCAGTTCTTC. Looking up the rest from reference TRBV2 and TRBJ2-1 gives the full variable domain: EPEVTQTPSHQVTQMGQEVILRCVPISNHLYFYWYRQILGQKVEFLVSFYNNEISEKSEIFDDQFSVERPDGSNFTLKIRSTKLEDSAMYFCASSGGYNEQFFGPGTRLTVL.

This chain joins TRBV30 and TRBJ1-5; D is undetermined. CDR1 and CDR2 from the germline V gene are GTSNPN and SVGIG (reference sequence). The CDR3 extends over 14 amino acids. Trimming left V 0 bases short and J 0 bases short, with 6 bases between. CDR3 bases: TGTGCCTGGAGTGTACTTGTTAGCAATCAGCCCCAGCATTTT. It specifies CAWSVLVSNQPQHF.

The J gene is TRBJ2-7, the V gene TRBV7-8; D is perhaps TRBD2 (5 bases). Trimming took 3 bases from V and 4 from J, leaving 19 bases between them. This CDR3 region has 16 residues. Germline V gene data show CDR1 as SGHVS and CDR2 as FQNEAQ. The CDR3 protein is CASSFPALGHAYEQYF. The CDR3 nucleotides are TGTGCCAGCAGCTTCCCAGCACTAGGGCACGCTTACGAGCAGTACTTC.

The chain combines TRBV13 with TRBJ2-7; D may be TRBD2 (6 bases). Trimming stripped 3 bases from V and 7 bases from J, with 7 bases between. CDR3 length: 11 amino acids. From germline, CDR1 is PRHDT and CDR2 FYEKMQ (reference sequence). For the CDR3, the DNA is TGTGCCAGCAGCTTCCGGGGGGAGCAGTACTTC. Translation: CASSFRGEQYF.

Notes on this clone: The identical CDR3 is also encoded by other nucleotide sequences in the sample. The chain joins TRBV10-3 to TRBJ1-4; 9 bases are a match to TRBD1. The CDR3 contains 15 residues. Trimming at V came to 2 bases and at J to 5 bases, leaving 3 bases not matched to a gene. From germline, CDR1 is ENHRY and CDR2 SYGVKD. In nucleotides, the CDR3 is TGTGCCATCAGTGAGACCGGGACAGGGAATGAAAAACTGTTTTTT. Translated, it gives CAISETGTGNEKLFF.

This chain links TRBV7-9 with TRBJ1-2, with 8 bases fitting TRBD1. CDR3 size: 16 residues. Trimming at V came to 2 bases and at J to 5 bases, leaving 10 bases not matched to a gene. Germline values: CDR1 SEHNR, CDR2 FQNEAQ (reference sequence). CDR3 in DNA: TGTGCCAGCAGCTTATCCTGGACAGGGAGGTTTTATGGCTACACCTTC. Its protein product is CASSLSWTGRFYGYTF.

This chain joins TRBV6-5 and TRBJ1-4, with a possible D match to TRBD1 (5 bases). Looked up from germline, CDR1 is MNHEY and CDR2 is SVGAGI. Trimming took off 6 bases at V and 4 bases at J, with 12 bases between the two ends. The length of the CDR3 is 14 residues. DNA of the CDR3: TGTGCCAGCAGCCAGGGTTTATATAATGAAAAACTGTTTTTT. This codes for CASSQGLYNEKLFF.

V usage is TRBV6-1 and J usage is TRBJ2-6; D gene uncertain. V was shortened by 2 bases and J by 0 bases, with 11 bases between the two germline ends. Germline V gene sequence: CDR1 MNHNS, CDR2 SASEGT. This CDR3 is built from 17 residues. The CDR3 DNA reads TGTGCCAGCAGTGAAAGGAGACCGCACTCTGGGGCCAACGTCCTGACTTTC. This codes for CASSERRPHSGANVLTF.

CDR3 bases: TGTGCCAGCAGAAGGCGGGATACGAGGCTCGAGCAGTACTTC. It codes for CASRRRDTRLEQYF. The chain has TRBV7-2 and TRBJ2-7; D is possibly TRBD2 (6 bases). Trimming left V 6 bases short and J 6 bases short, with 18 bases between. This CDR3 region has 14 residues. The germline gives CDR1 SGHTA, CDR2 FQGNSA.

This rearrangement joins TRBV28 to TRBJ1-2; TRBD1 matches at 11 bases. J lost 7 bases, V lost 5 bases, and 6 bases had no gene match. From germline, CDR1 is MDHEN and CDR2 SYDVKM. This CDR3 comprises 14 residues. CDR3 loop: CASSPGTGGTGYTF. CDR3 DNA: TGTGCCAGCAGTCCAGGGACAGGGGGGACTGGCTACACCTTC.

The chain recombines TRBV5-6 with TRBJ2-7; 9 bases are a match to TRBD2. The germline V gene has CDR1 SGHDT and CDR2 YYEEEE. Trimming at V came to 3 bases and at J to 2 bases, leaving 3 bases not matched to a gene. The CDR3 sequence is 14 residues long. CDR3 loop: CASSWAGGTYEQYF. As DNA, the CDR3 is TGTGCCAGCAGCTGGGCGGGAGGGACCTACGAGCAGTACTTC.

This clone was counted only a few times. V gene TRBV30 combines with J gene TRBJ1-1, with D perhaps TRBD1 (5 bases). The CDR3 length is 13 residues. With 4 bases removed from V and 4 bases from J, the gap between germline ends came to 13 bases. CDR1 GTSNPN and CDR2 SVGIG come from the germline V gene (reference sequence). CDR3 protein: CAWTANQGTEAFF. The CDR3 coding sequence is TGTGCCTGGACGGCTAACCAGGGCACTGAAGCTTTCTTT.

The CDR3 spells CSVEERSGWDGYTF. CDR3 in DNA: TGCAGCGTTGAAGAGAGGTCAGGGTGGGATGGCTACACCTTC. The chain combines TRBV29-1 with TRBJ1-2; maybe TRBD1 (5 bases). The CDR3 spans 14 residues. V lost 0 bases and J 6 bases, leaving 14 bases between the germline ends. In germline, CDR1 is SQVTM, CDR2 ANQGSEA.

This sequence joins TRBV9 and TRBJ2-1, with 10 bases matching TRBD2. Germline V gives CDR1 SGDLS, CDR2 YYNGEE. With 4 bases clipped from V and 1 base from J, the junction kept 5 bases outside the gene matches. The CDR3 has 16 amino acids. The CDR3 DNA reads TGTGCCAGCAGCCCTCCTAGCGGGAGATCCTACAATGAGCAGTTCTTC. Protein: CASSPPSGRSYNEQFF.

V usage is TRBV30 and J usage is TRBJ2-4; weak D call: TRBD1 (6 bases). CDR1 is GTSNPN, CDR2 SVGIG, per germline (reference sequence). The length of the CDR3 is 13 residues. V lost 4 bases to trimming and J lost 9 bases, with 16 bases between them. For the CDR3, the DNA is TGTGCCTGGACATACAGGGTTTCTGGCATTCAGTACTTC. This gives the protein CAWTYRVSGIQYF. The entire variable domain, with the rest obtained from reference TRBV30 and TRBJ2-4, is as follows: SQTIHQWPATLVQPVGSPLSLECTVEGTSNPNLYWYRQAAGRGLQLLFYSVGIGQISSEVPQNLSASRPQDRQFILSSKKLLLSDSGFYLCAWTYRVSGIQYFGAGTRLSVL.

J is TRBJ2-2 and V is TRBV28; 9 bases map to TRBD2. The V gene end was trimmed by 3 bases and the J gene end by 0 bases; junction bases not matched to a gene: 5. The CDR3 loop spans 17 amino acids. CDR1 and CDR2 (germline): MDHEN, SYDVKM. CDR3 sequence reads: CASSFRAGGSNTGELFF. As DNA, the CDR3 is TGTGCCAGCAGTTTTCGAGCGGGAGGTTCGAACACCGGGGAGCTGTTTTTT.

This rearrangement joins TRBV4-2 to TRBJ1-2; no definite D call. Germline-derived CDR1 and CDR2 are LGHNA and YNFKEQ. V gave up 1 base and J gave up 4 bases, with 10 bases separating them. This CDR3 comprises 14 residues. The CDR3 spells CASSQVESAYGYTF. In DNA, the CDR3 is TGTGCCAGCAGCCAAGTAGAGTCTGCCTATGGCTACACCTTC.

The chain joins TRBV21-1 to TRBJ2-7; TRBD2 is the table's D call and was not checked against the DNA. TRBV21-1 is recorded as a pseudogene. This CDR3 contains 13 residues. CDR3 DNA: TGTGCCAGCAGCCTAGCGGGGACCTACGAGCAGTACTTC. This sequence encodes CASSLAGTYEQYF.

A single count supports this clone. The genes are TRBV7-3 and TRBJ2-1; TRBD2 matches at 9 bases. The CDR3 is made up of 20 amino acids. V lost 4 bases, J lost 8 bases, and 24 bases stayed unmatched. CDR1 is SGHTA and CDR2 is FQGTGA in the germline V gene. The CDR3 DNA reads TGTGCCAGCAGCTGGGGGTCGGGGCCTCGGGCGGGAGGGCCTAGAGATGAGCAGTTCTTC. This translates into CASSWGSGPRAGGPRDEQFF.

The CDR3 loop reads CASGAYTDTQYF. The CDR3 DNA is TGTGCCAGCGGGGCCTACACAGATACGCAGTATTTT. The genes are TRBV7-9 and TRBJ2-3, with TRBD1 as a possible D gene (5 bases). The germline CDR1 and CDR2 sequences are SEHNR and FQNEAQ (reference sequence). The CDR3 sequence is 12 residues long. V gave up 8 bases and J gave up 2 bases, with 8 bases separating them.

This chain connects TRBV27 to TRBJ2-7, with a possible D match to TRBD1 (5 bases). Germline loops: CDR1 MNHEY, CDR2 SMNVEV (reference sequence). V was trimmed by 3 bases and J by 2 bases, leaving 8 bases between them. The CDR3 spans 13 residues. CDR3 DNA sequence: TGTGCCAGCAGTTTCGACAGAGCCTACGAGCAGTACTTC. Amino acid sequence: CASSFDRAYEQYF.

V is TRBV14 and J is TRBJ2-3, with a possible D match to TRBD2 (6 bases). Germline-derived CDR1 and CDR2 are SGHDN and FVKESK. This CDR3 is built from 17 residues. The ends were cut back, 0 bases at V and 4 bases at J, with 17 bases in the middle. The CDR3 sequence: CASSQDWRRGHADTQYF. Written as DNA, the CDR3 is TGTGCCAGCAGCCAAGACTGGCGGCGGGGCCACGCAGATACGCAGTATTTT.

The genes are TRBV30 and TRBJ1-6; unclear D gene. The ends were cut back, 2 bases at V and 10 bases at J, with 21 bases in the middle. Germline V gene lookup returns CDR1 GTSNPN and CDR2 SVGIG (reference sequence). There are 16 residues in the CDR3. The CDR3 DNA sequence: TGTGCCTGGAGTCTATACGACATGGGTTCAGGATCACCCCTCCACTTT. Its translation: CAWSLYDMGSGSPLHF. Together with reference TRBV30 and TRBJ1-6, the CDR3 gives the full variable domain: SQTIHQWPATLVQPVGSPLSLECTVEGTSNPNLYWYRQAAGRGLQLLFYSVGIGQISSEVPQNLSASRPQDRQFILSSKKLLLSDSGFYLCAWSLYDMGSGSPLHFGNGTRLTVT.

This rearrangement joins TRBV5-5 to TRBJ2-3; D call uncertain. The CDR3 is made up of 19 amino acids. V gave up 2 bases and J gave up 0 bases, with 22 bases separating them. Germline CDR1 and CDR2: SGHKS and YYEKEE (reference sequence). The CDR3 protein is CASSFSQMIVFASTDTQYF. DNA for the CDR3: TGTGCCAGCAGCTTCTCCCAGATGATCGTCTTTGCTAGCACAGATACGCAGTATTTT.

This chain links TRBV13 with TRBJ2-7, with D perhaps TRBD1 (6 bases). The germline CDR1 and CDR2 sequences are PRHDT and FYEKMQ (reference sequence). The CDR3 has 15 amino acids. Deletions cut 5 bases from V and 3 bases from J, with 17 bases between. The CDR3 protein is CASSRPNRANYEQYF. The DNA of the CDR3 is TGTGCCAGCAGCCGACCGAACAGGGCTAACTACGAGCAGTACTTC.

The chain employs TRBV27 and TRBJ1-2; 7 bases fit TRBD1. Losses at the gene ends were 3 bases for V and 6 bases for J; bases not matched to a gene: 16. The CDR3 totals 17 residues. Germline CDR1 and CDR2: MNHEY and SMNVEV (reference sequence). CDR3 sequence reads: CASSFSQGDVRGDGYTF. The CDR3 DNA follows: TGTGCCAGCAGTTTTAGTCAGGGGGATGTCCGTGGCGATGGCTACACCTTC.

The chain couples TRBV4-1 to TRBJ2-3, with D possibly TRBD2 on 7 matching bases. The CDR3 consists of 15 residues. V lost 1 base, J lost 1 base, and 9 bases lay in between. Germline lookup yields CDR1 MGHRA and CDR2 YSYEKL. The CDR3: CASSQVGGRTDTQYF. CDR3 bases: TGCGCCAGCAGCCAAGTCGGGGGGCGCACAGATACGCAGTATTTT.